This T cell receptor (beta chain) was profiled in a study of vaccination effects on CD4 cells after COVID-19. Trimming removed 0 bases at V and 1 base at J, with 7 bases between. The CDR3 totals 15 residues. Looked up from germline, CDR1 is SGHTA and CDR2 is FQGTGA. Only one count was recorded for this clone. Its specificity is unknown. Subsequent to 10 days of culture, CD4+ T cells were isolated. Each participant was given two doses of one vaccine (BNT162b2 or mRNA-1273). Vaccine recipients had no previous SARS-CoV-2 infection; their nucleocapsid antibodies were negative. Half-medium changes using IL-2 medium occurred on days 3 and 7. The method was immunoSEQ multiplex PCR; TCRdb's version includes in-frame clones alone and lacks a portion of them. The top ten clones hold approximately 2% of a sample with about 73,000 clones, about 73% of them seen once.

The chain combines TRBV7-3 with TRBJ2-1; unclear D gene. The material sequenced was CD4+ T cells from PBMCs cultured without peptide, taken after COVID-19 vaccination. The receptor was isolated from a human donor who received a COVID-19 vaccine. The CDR3 sequence is CASSLTSSSYNEQFF. The CDR3 coding sequence is TGTGCCAGCAGCTTAACAAGTAGTTCCTACAATGAGCAGTTCTTC.